This TCR beta chain was identified in a study of blood T cell repertoires in COVID-19. Method: immunoSEQ multiplex PCR; TCRdb's copy keeps in-frame clones and lacks some. The top ten hold 4.5% to 5% of the sample, which has about 87,000 clones, about nine tenths seen once. Germline V gene sequence: CDR1 MGHRA, CDR2 YSYEKL. This CDR3 comprises 16 residues. Unmatched junction bases numbered 7, after V lost 2 bases and J lost 3 bases. This rearrangement joins TRBV4-1 to TRBJ2-1, with TRBD2 matching 7 bases. The sequence derives from a woman at least 80 years old with acute or convalescent COVID-19. The sequencing sample was made of peripheral blood. CDR3 sequence (DNA): TGCGCCAGCAGCCAACCGACTAGCTTGAGCTACAATGAGCAGTTCTTC. This gives the protein CASSQPTSLSYNEQFF.